A single sample is the source of the 18 T cell receptor beta chains below, sequenced in a study of cytomegalovirus exposure and HLA in healthy donors. The PCR was carried out with 60 Vbeta primers and 13 Jbeta primers. The protocol was immunoSEQ multiplex PCR, while the TCRdb copy is restricted to in-frame clones and leaves out a portion. The sample carries about 180,000 clones, roughly 80% recorded once. What was sequenced was PBMCs. These receptors originate from a young man in good health and CMV-seronegative.

CDR3 residues: CASTLAGAIKETQYF. Here the CDR3 DNA reads TGCGCCAGCACCCTAGCGGGAGCGATCAAAGAGACCCAGTACTTC. The J gene is TRBJ2-5, the V gene TRBV5-1; TRBD2 agrees at 10 bases. Germline loops: CDR1 SGHRS, CDR2 YFSETQ. The CDR3 runs 15 residues. Trimming removed 6 bases from V and 3 bases from J; junction bases left unmatched: 8.

This clone was observed a handful of times. The chain couples TRBV11-3 to TRBJ1-1, with unresolved D. This CDR3 has 13 residues. Trimming cost V 3 bases and J 4 bases, with 9 bases left between them. CDR1 SGHNT and CDR2 YENEEA come from the germline V gene. Here the CDR3 DNA reads TGTGCCAGCAGCTTTAGCGCCGGCACTGAAGCTTTCTTT. This codes for CASSFSAGTEAFF.

The DNA for the CDR3 is TGTGCCAGCAGCCCGGGTAGCGGGAGGGCCGGAGGGCATGAGCAGTTCTTC. Translation: CASSPGSGRAGGHEQFF. The J gene is TRBJ2-1, the V gene TRBV7-8; 11 bases match TRBD2. Germline CDR1 reads SGHVS; CDR2 reads FQNEAQ. V trimming: 5 bases; J trimming: 8 bases; junction bases outside the gene matches: 14. The CDR3 covers 17 residues. The full variable domain, in which reference TRBV7-8 and TRBJ2-1 provide the parts outside the CDR3, is GAGVSQSPRYKVAKRGQDVALRCDPISGHVSLFWYQQALGQGPEFLTYFQNEAQLDKSGLPSDRFFAERPEGSVSTLKIQRTQQEDSAVYLCASSPGSGRAGGHEQFFGPGTRLTVL.

This chain joins TRBV13 and TRBJ2-5, with 14 bases aligning to TRBD2. TRBJ2-7 explains the end of the DNA better; the J call may be wrong. The CDR3 is made up of 15 amino acids. Germline CDR1 reads PRHDT; CDR2 reads FYEKMQ (reference sequence). CDR3 residues: CASSFGTSGGDEQYF. CDR3 DNA: TGTGCCAGCAGCTTCGGGACTAGCGGGGGAGACGAGCAGTACTTC.

The CDR3 reads CASSEWQGAIWPQHF. The CDR3 DNA sequence: TGTGCCAGCAGTGAGTGGCAGGGGGCGATTTGGCCCCAGCATTTT. The chain links TRBV6-1 to TRBJ1-5; 8 bases line up with TRBD1. J was trimmed by 9 bases and V by 3 bases; bases with no gene match: 10. This CDR3 has 15 residues. CDR1 and CDR2 (germline): MNHNS, SASEGT.

The chain employs TRBV7-3 and TRBJ2-1; D is perhaps TRBD1 (5 bases). V lost 1 base and J lost 7, with 11 bases in between. This CDR3 comprises 14 residues. CDR1 and CDR2 (germline): SGHTA, FQGTGA. In DNA, the CDR3 is TGTGCCAGCAGCTTAAAGTGGGGCTCAAATGAGCAGTTCTTC. Its protein product is CASSLKWGSNEQFF. Looking up the rest from reference TRBV7-3 and TRBJ2-1 gives the full variable domain: GAGVSQTPSNKVTEKGKYVELRCDPISGHTALYWYRQSLGQGPEFLIYFQGTGAADDSGLPNDRFFAVRPEGSVSTLKIQRTERGDSAVYLCASSLKWGSNEQFFGPGTRLTVL.

CDR3 residues: CAWSGPQGTDTQYF. The CDR3 nucleotides are TGTGCCTGGAGCGGACCCCAGGGAACAGATACGCAGTATTTT. The chain employs TRBV30 and TRBJ2-3; TRBD1 is a possible D gene (5 bases). Germline V gene lookup returns CDR1 GTSNPN and CDR2 SVGIG (reference sequence). CDR3 length: 14 residues. The V end was cut by 3 bases, the J end by 3 bases, with 13 bases between.

This clone has just a few counts. The chain links TRBV4-1 to TRBJ1-5; 8 bases map to TRBD1. V dropped 4 bases and J dropped 7; count of bases not matched to a gene: 3. CDR1 is MGHRA and CDR2 is YSYEKL in the germline V gene. The CDR3 length is 13 residues. CDR3 loop: CASSPGQGQPQHF. Written as DNA, the CDR3 is TGCGCCAGCAGCCCCGGACAGGGCCAGCCCCAGCATTTT.

The chain recombines TRBV11-2 with TRBJ2-5, with 8 bases lining up with TRBD2. The CDR3 runs 14 residues. J was trimmed by 5 bases and V by 5 bases; bases with no gene match: 7. Germline loops: CDR1 SGHAT, CDR2 FQNNGV. CDR3 DNA sequence: TGTGCCAGCAGCGTGACTAGCGCACAGGAGACCCAGTACTTC. Encoded protein: CASSVTSAQETQYF.

The CDR3 sequence is CASSYRGHSNQPQHF. In nucleotides, the CDR3 is TGTGCCAGCAGCTATAGGGGACATAGCAATCAGCCCCAGCATTTT. This chain uses TRBV7-2 with TRBJ1-5; TRBD1 is a possible D gene (6 bases). Per the germline V gene, CDR1 is SGHTA and CDR2 is FQGNSA. Trimming cost V 4 bases and J 0 bases, with 10 bases left between them. The CDR3 covers 15 residues.

V usage is TRBV7-8 and J usage is TRBJ1-4; 7 bases are shared with TRBD1. Unmatched junction bases numbered 4, after V lost 5 bases and J lost 7 bases. The CDR3 sequence is 13 residues long. Germline V gene sequence: CDR1 SGHVS, CDR2 FQNEAQ. CDR3 sequence: CASSQGQFEKLFF. The CDR3 nucleotides are TGTGCCAGCAGCCAGGGACAGTTTGAAAAACTGTTTTTT.

The chain links TRBV30 to TRBJ2-7, with 8 bases lining up with TRBD2. CDR3 length: 12 residues. Germline-derived CDR1 and CDR2 are GTSNPN and SVGIG (reference sequence). The V gene end was trimmed by 3 bases and the J gene end by 2 bases; junction bases not matched to a gene: 0. The CDR3 protein is CAWRRGAYEQYF. For the CDR3, the DNA is TGTGCCTGGAGGCGGGGGGCCTACGAGCAGTACTTC.

The chain is built from TRBV11-2 and TRBJ1-6; D remains unclear. V was pared by 0 bases and J by 4 bases, with 7 bases between. The CDR3 sequence is 15 residues long. In germline, CDR1 is SGHAT, CDR2 FQNNGV. CDR3 nucleotide sequence: TGTGCCAGCAGCTTAGAATGGCAGTATAATTCACCCCTCCACTTT. This translates into CASSLEWQYNSPLHF.

The J gene is TRBJ2-1, the V gene TRBV5-1, with a possible D match to TRBD1 (6 bases). The CDR3 has 15 amino acids. Germline V gene data show CDR1 as SGHRS and CDR2 as YFSETQ. V gave up 0 bases and J gave up 4 bases, with 11 bases separating them. Here the CDR3 DNA reads TGCGCCAGCAGCTTGGGTTTACAGGGTTACAATGAGCAGTTCTTC. Its translation: CASSLGLQGYNEQFF.

The chain couples TRBV7-9 to TRBJ2-7; 7 positions match TRBD2. V dropped 5 bases and J dropped 0; count of bases not matched to a gene: 16. The V gene's germline CDR1 is SEHNR and CDR2 FQNEAQ (reference sequence). CDR3 size: 18 residues. The CDR3 DNA reads TGTGCCAGCAGCCCATCGGGGGGAGCCCGAACTAGCTCCTACGAGCAGTACTTC. It is translated as CASSPSGGARTSSYEQYF.

V is TRBV5-1 and J is TRBJ2-5; 11 bases are a match to TRBD1. Germline CDR1 reads SGHRS; CDR2 reads YFSETQ. With V trimmed by 4 bases and J by 4 bases, 9 bases remained unmatched. The CDR3 has 16 residues. The CDR3 reads CASSTGQGVLIETQYF. CDR3 DNA: TGCGCCAGCAGCACGGGACAGGGGGTTTTAATAGAGACCCAGTACTTC.

This chain links TRBV7-2 with TRBJ2-7; tentative D call: TRBD2 (5 bases). Trimming took 1 base from V and 5 from J, leaving 15 bases between them. This CDR3 has 15 amino acids. Germline V gene lookup returns CDR1 SGHTA and CDR2 FQGNSA. CDR3: CASSLVASRPHEQYF. The CDR3, as DNA: TGTGCCAGCAGCTTAGTGGCTAGCCGGCCCCACGAGCAGTACTTC.

This chain joins TRBV5-1 and TRBJ2-5; D possibly corresponds to TRBD1 (6 bases). V was clipped by 4 bases and J by 2 bases, with 12 bases between them. Germline CDR1 is SGHRS and CDR2 is YFSETQ. This CDR3 contains 14 residues. CDR3 amino acids: CASSTGTLQETQYF. In DNA form, the CDR3 reads TGCGCCAGCAGCACCGGGACATTACAAGAGACCCAGTACTTC.